This T cell receptor beta chain was identified during a study of human T cells and chemical hapten exposure. Broader study findings: No shift was seen in TCRs above 1 in 1000 frequency with DPC sensitization.

The sample's time point: patch test 2, 6 weeks after DPC sensitization. Treatment given: therapeutic diphenylcyclopropenone sensitization with weekly scalp DPC. Alopecia patients deemed DPC-suitable, aged 18 to 70, excluding pregnancy. It was from unfractionated whole blood that total RNA was extracted. This CDR3 contains 14 residues. CDR1 and CDR2 from the germline V gene are SGHAT and FQNNGV. V shed 8 bases, J shed 8 bases, and the junction held 10 bases outside the gene matches. For the library, individual cDNA molecules each received unique molecular identifiers. TCRdb fed the RACE reads into MiXCR, producing one record per CDR3 protein. The sample has 110,000 or so distinct CDR3 sequences, approximately 8.8% seen once; the top ten hold approximately 2.8%. This clonotype was picked up many times. Its matching antigen is unknown.

The chain has TRBV11-2 and TRBJ1-4, with 8 bases that match TRBD1. The TCR was taken from a woman in her forties with alopecia areata. Some clones in this sample may be carry-over from other donors' samples. This specimen was whole blood, taken in connection with sensitization to the hapten diphenylcyclopropenone (DPC). CDR3 DNA sequence: TGTGCCAGCGGGCCAAGACAGGGGAACGAAAAACTGTTTTTT. It specifies CASGPRQGNEKLFF.